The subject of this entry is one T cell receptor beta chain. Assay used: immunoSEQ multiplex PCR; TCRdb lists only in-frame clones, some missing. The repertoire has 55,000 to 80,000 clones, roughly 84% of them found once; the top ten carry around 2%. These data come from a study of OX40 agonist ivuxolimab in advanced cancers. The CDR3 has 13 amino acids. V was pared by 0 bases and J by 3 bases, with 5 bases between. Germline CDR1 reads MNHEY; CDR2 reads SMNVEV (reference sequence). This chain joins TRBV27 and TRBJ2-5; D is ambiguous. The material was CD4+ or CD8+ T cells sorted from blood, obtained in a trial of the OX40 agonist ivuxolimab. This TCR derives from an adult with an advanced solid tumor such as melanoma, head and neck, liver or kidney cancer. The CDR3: CASSLSRKETQYF. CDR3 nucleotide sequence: TGTGCCAGCAGTTTATCCAGAAAAGAGACCCAGTACTTC.